Each of the 17 T cell receptor beta chains below was sequenced from the same sample in a study of T cell responses to AZD1222 COVID-19 vaccine. Sequenced by immunoSEQ multiplex PCR; TCRdb stores in-frame clones only, minus some. The table records 100,000 or so clones, 70% to 90% of them present only once. Here the sequenced sample was peripheral blood, taken on day 0 of AZD1222 vaccination. The source is an adult in good health.

The chain is built from TRBV5-3 and TRBJ1-4, with no clear D. TRBV5-3 is given ORF status, its function remaining uncertain. Trimming took off 5 bases at V and 8 bases at J, with 22 bases between the two ends. The CDR3 consists of 16 residues. The CDR3 coding sequence is TGTGCCAGAAGTCTTGGCCCCCAGGAAAGGGAAGAAAAACTGTTTTTT. Its protein is CARSLGPQEREEKLFF.

The chain uses TRBV7-8 and TRBJ2-7, with D possibly being TRBD2 (6 bases). Trimming pared 10 bases from V and 4 bases from J, leaving 17 bases between. Germline CDR1 and CDR2: SGHVS and FQNEAQ. The CDR3 has 13 amino acids. The CDR3 nucleotides are TGTGCCACAAGAGTGGAGGGGACGTACGAGCAGTACTTC. Translated: CATRVEGTYEQYF.

Here the CDR3 DNA reads TGTGCCAGTAGTCGGGGGGGGTACAATGAGCAGTTCTTC. Protein sequence: CASSRGGYNEQFF. The chain recombines TRBV19 with TRBJ2-1; 8 positions agree with TRBD2. CDR1 and CDR2 (germline): LNHDA, SQIVND (reference sequence). The junction had 1 base not matched to a gene; V was cut back by 5 bases and J by 4 bases. The CDR3 consists of 13 residues.

The rearrangement uses TRBV18 and TRBJ1-2; TRBD1 might be the D (5 bases). The V gene's germline CDR1 is KGHSH and CDR2 LQKENI. With 0 bases removed from V and 4 bases from J, the gap between germline ends came to 12 bases. CDR3 size: 15 residues. The CDR3 DNA reads TGTGCCAGCTCACCACCGGGGGGGTCGGTCTATGGCTACACCTTC. The encoded protein is CASSPPGGSVYGYTF. Combining the CDR3 with reference TRBV18 and TRBJ1-2 gives the whole variable domain NAGVMQNPRHLVRRRGQEARLRCSPMKGHSHVYWYRQLPEEGLKFMVYLQKENIIDESGMPKERFSAEFPKEGPSILRIQQVVRGDSAAYFCASSPPGGSVYGYTFGSGTRLTVV.

The chain couples TRBV30 to TRBJ2-5, with D perhaps TRBD1 (5 bases). This CDR3 is 13 amino acids long. With 2 bases removed from V and 3 bases from J, the gap between germline ends came to 10 bases. The germline V gene encodes CDR1 GTSNPN and CDR2 SVGIG (reference sequence). CDR3 in DNA: TGTGCCTGGAGTTCCAGGGTAAAAGAGACCCAGTACTTC. Protein sequence: CAWSSRVKETQYF.

The sample holds one count of this clone. The CDR3, as DNA: TGTGCCAGCAGCGGGGACAACTACGAGCAGTACTTC. This gives the protein CASSGDNYEQYF. V is TRBV9 and J is TRBJ2-7; perhaps TRBD1 as D (6 bases). CDR3 length: 12 amino acids. V was cut by 3 bases and J by 3 bases, with 7 bases left in between. The germline V gene has CDR1 SGDLS and CDR2 YYNGEE.

This rearrangement joins TRBV2 to TRBJ1-5, with TRBD1 matching over 7 bases. The length of the CDR3 is 15 residues. The junction had 10 bases not matched to a gene; V was cut back by 5 bases and J by 6 bases. CDR1 is SNHLY and CDR2 is FYNNEI in the germline V gene. This CDR3 is CASSQQGGSGQPQHF. The CDR3 DNA sequence: TGTGCCAGCAGTCAGCAGGGGGGGAGCGGTCAGCCCCAGCATTTT.

The chain uses TRBV24-1 and TRBJ1-1; perhaps TRBD1 as D (5 bases). With 10 bases removed from V and 1 base from J, the gap between germline ends came to 9 bases. The CDR3 is 12 amino acids. Germline lookup yields CDR1 KGHDR and CDR2 SFDVKD. The CDR3 sequence is CATRDQNTEAFF. The DNA for the CDR3 is TGTGCCACAAGGGACCAGAACACTGAAGCTTTCTTT.

The V and J genes are TRBV2 and TRBJ1-1; tentatively, D is TRBD1 (6 bases). The V and J ends lost 0 bases and 11 bases respectively, with 10 bases between them. CDR3 size: 12 residues. CDR1 SNHLY and CDR2 FYNNEI come from the germline V gene. The CDR3: CASSEAQGRAFF. The CDR3 DNA is TGTGCCAGCAGTGAAGCTCAGGGGAGGGCTTTCTTT.

V is TRBV5-8 and J is TRBJ2-3; D is ambiguous. Trimming pared 4 bases from V and 0 bases from J, leaving 6 bases between. The CDR3 is 13 residues long. Germline lookup yields CDR1 SGHTS and CDR2 YDEGEE. In nucleotides, the CDR3 is TGTGCCAGCAGCCCAACTAGCACAGATACGCAGTATTTT. Protein: CASSPTSTDTQYF.

This sequence joins TRBV2 and TRBJ2-7; 8 bases map to TRBD2. From germline, CDR1 is SNHLY and CDR2 FYNNEI. With 2 bases clipped from V and 5 bases from J, the junction kept 2 bases outside the gene matches. The CDR3 loop spans 13 amino acids. The CDR3 bases are TGTGCCAGCAGTGAAAGACTAGCGCACGAGCAGTACTTC. It translates to CASSERLAHEQYF.

The V call is TRBV15, the J call TRBJ2-7; 8 nucleotides agree with TRBD1. The CDR3 extends over 14 amino acids. Germline loops: CDR1 LNHNV, CDR2 YYDKDF (reference sequence). J was trimmed by 4 bases and V by 5 bases; bases with no gene match: 7. The CDR3 loop is CATSGWTGSYEQYF. CDR3 nucleotides: TGTGCCACCAGCGGCTGGACAGGGTCGTACGAGCAGTACTTC.

This chain joins TRBV9 and TRBJ2-5, with a possible D match to TRBD1 (6 bases). The V end lost 3 bases, the J end lost 1 base, and 10 bases lay between the germline ends. This CDR3 comprises 14 residues. The V gene's germline CDR1 is SGDLS and CDR2 YYNGEE. CDR3 DNA sequence: TGTGCCAGCAGCGCAAGGGACACCCAAGAGACCCAGTACTTC. It is translated as CASSARDTQETQYF.

This clone was seen only a few times. V and J are TRBV7-9 and TRBJ1-2, with D perhaps matching TRBD1 (6 bases). V shed 3 bases and J shed 8 bases, with 10 bases lying between them. The CDR3 covers 12 residues. Germline assignment: CDR1 SEHNR and CDR2 FQNEAQ (reference sequence). The CDR3 nucleotides read TGTGCCAGCAGCTTTAACAGGGAAGGCTACACCTTC. Amino acid sequence: CASSFNREGYTF.

The rearrangement joins TRBV5-6 to TRBJ1-1, with TRBD1 matching over 9 bases. Unmatched junction bases numbered 8, after V lost 4 bases and J lost 1 base. The CDR3 covers 16 residues. CDR1 is SGHDT and CDR2 is YYEEEE in the germline V gene. Here the CDR3 reads CASSAPGQGENTEAFF. The CDR3 DNA sequence: TGTGCCAGCAGCGCGCCGGGACAGGGCGAGAACACTGAAGCTTTCTTT.

The gene calls are TRBV7-8 and TRBJ1-2, with a weak D call TRBD1 (6 bases). The CDR3 contains 15 residues. V was shortened by 5 bases and J by 4 bases, with 17 bases between the two germline ends. CDR1 is SGHVS, CDR2 FQNEAQ, per germline. The CDR3 region has the DNA TGTGCCAGCAGCCCAGACGGGGGCGGTAGCTATGGCTACACCTTC. It codes for CASSPDGGGSYGYTF.

This sequence joins TRBV20-1 and TRBJ1-2; D gene uncertain. CDR1 is DFQATT and CDR2 is SNEGSKA in the germline V gene (reference sequence). V was cut by 3 bases and J by 3 bases, with 8 bases left in between. The CDR3 covers 12 residues. The chain's CDR3 is CSASYSDYGYTF. The DNA for the CDR3 is TGCAGTGCTAGTTATTCGGACTATGGCTACACCTTC.